This entry is about one TCR beta chain. This sample is drawn from a study of blood T cell repertoires in COVID-19. At the level of the study: COVID-19 samples from acute and convalescent phases originated in the United States, Italy and Spain. Sample material is recorded as cDNA or gDNA derived from T cells, B-cell-depleted T cells, or PBMCs.

Methods used by the authors: Amplified reference gene primers provided the basis for estimating nucleated cell counts. Profiling relied on immunoSEQ multiplex PCR, and the TCRdb table lists in-frame clones only, not all of them. V and J calls plus clone size are reproduced from that table; the DNA served to infer D and trimming. This sample has about 210,000 clones, with over 70% found just once. The CDR3 loop spans 14 amino acids. The germline V gene has CDR1 MNHEY and CDR2 SVGAGI. V was clipped by 5 bases and J by 4 bases; unmatched bases: 5. The origin of this receptor is a woman between 45 and 65 years old with acute or convalescent COVID-19. The gene calls are TRBV6-5 and TRBJ1-5; 7 bases map to TRBD1. Sequencing input: peripheral blood. The CDR3 loop reads CASSRDSLNQPQHF. In DNA form, the CDR3 reads TGTGCCAGCAGTCGGGACAGCCTGAATCAGCCCCAGCATTTT.